The 28 T cell receptor beta chains in this list originate from one sample, sequenced in a study of response to subunit inactivated influenza vaccine. TCRdb redid the calling of the RT-PCR reads with MiXCR, one entry per CDR3 protein. The sample lists approximately 490,000 distinct CDR3 sequences; roughly 7.9% were seen once. Sequences were derived from PBMCs from blood, sampled around 25 months after vaccination. These receptors all stem from a man aged 50 to 69 who received an inactivated influenza vaccine.

In this sample, this clonotype turned up many times. The gene calls are TRBV29-1 and TRBJ1-5; no definite D call. The CDR3 is 14 amino acids. CDR1 and CDR2 (germline): SQVTM, ANQGSEA. Between the trimmed V and J ends, which lost 1 base and 3 bases, there was a span of 10 bases. CDR3 residues: CSVEVADPNQPQHF. The DNA of the CDR3 is TGCAGCGTTGAAGTGGCGGATCCCAATCAGCCCCAGCATTTT.

This clonotype was seen at least ten times. The V gene is TRBV7-2, the J gene TRBJ2-3; TRBD2 matches 8 bases. V lost 5 bases and J lost 9; bases outside the gene matches: 13. Per germline, CDR1 SGHTA and CDR2 FQGNSA. The CDR3 totals 15 residues. The CDR3 is CASSEDGTSFDTQYF. The CDR3 DNA reads TGTGCCAGCAGCGAAGACGGGACTAGTTTCGACACGCAGTATTTT.

The sample holds a few counts of this clonotype. The gene calls are TRBV29-1 and TRBJ2-2; D remains ambiguous. Germline lookup yields CDR1 SQVTM and CDR2 ANQGSEA. The V and J ends lost 4 bases and 3 bases respectively, with 12 bases between them. CDR3 length: 14 residues. In DNA form, the CDR3 reads TGCAGCGTTGTTATTCAGAGGTACACCGGGGAGCTGTTTTTT. Amino acids: CSVVIQRYTGELFF.

This clonotype turned up a few times. V usage is TRBV5-5 and J usage is TRBJ2-5, with D perhaps being TRBD1 or TRBD2 (5 bases each). The V end was cut by 2 bases, the J end by 5 bases, with 16 bases between. The CDR3 contains 15 residues. Per the germline V gene, CDR1 is SGHKS and CDR2 is YYEKEE (reference sequence). This CDR3 is CASSFGTFSGETQYF. The CDR3 nucleotides are TGTGCCAGCAGCTTTGGGACCTTCAGTGGGGAGACCCAGTACTTC.

This clonotype was recorded at least ten times. This chain uses TRBV6-5 with TRBJ1-5, with D unclear. The V and J ends lost 4 bases and 2 bases respectively, with 15 bases between them. This CDR3 contains 16 residues. Per germline, CDR1 MNHEY and CDR2 SVGAGI. The CDR3 DNA reads as TGTGCCAGCAGTTCGCCGGGCCAAGGTCGCAATCAGCCCCAGCATTTT. Protein sequence: CASSSPGQGRNQPQHF.

This clonotype turned up a few times. The V gene is TRBV20-1, the J gene TRBJ2-7; D unresolved. CDR3 length equals 13 residues. V was trimmed by 6 bases and J by 3 bases, leaving 15 bases between them. The germline V gene encodes CDR1 DFQATT and CDR2 SNEGSKA (reference sequence). The CDR3 DNA is TGCAGTGCGCACGATGGGATTTACTACGAGCAGTACTTC. Translated, it gives CSAHDGIYYEQYF.

Only a few counts were recorded for this clonotype. This chain links TRBV18 with TRBJ2-2; tentative D call: TRBD1 (5 bases). The germline V gene has CDR1 KGHSH and CDR2 LQKENI. This CDR3 has 16 residues. V was pared by 2 bases and J by 6 bases, with 16 bases between. DNA of the CDR3: TGTGCCAGCTCACCAGGACACGGCCTGCGACCCGGGGAGCTGTTTTTT. As protein: CASSPGHGLRPGELFF.

This clonotype was seen at least ten times. The chain carries TRBV27 and TRBJ2-7; TRBD1 matches at 9 bases. The CDR3 totals 14 residues. The trim removed 5 bases at V and 5 bases at J, leaving 7 bases unmatched. Germline values: CDR1 MNHEY, CDR2 SMNVEV (reference sequence). CDR3 coding DNA: TGTGCCAGCAGTCCCGGGACAGGGTCCCACGAGCAGTACTTC. It translates to CASSPGTGSHEQYF.

The chain is built from TRBV29-1 and TRBJ2-5; 7 bases align to TRBD1. After removal of 7 bases from V and 5 bases from J, the junction contained 7 bases not matched to a gene. This CDR3 has 12 amino acids. Germline CDR1 is SQVTM and CDR2 is ANQGSEA. CDR3 protein: CSGGDRAETQYF. The CDR3 DNA follows: TGCAGCGGGGGAGACAGGGCCGAGACCCAGTACTTC.

This clonotype was observed a few times. The chain recombines TRBV20-1 with TRBJ1-1; 7 nucleotides align to TRBD1. V dropped 2 bases and J dropped 5; count of bases not matched to a gene: 8. The CDR3 is made up of 14 amino acids. The germline CDR1 and CDR2 sequences are DFQATT and SNEGSKA (reference sequence). CDR3 region: CSARSQGRETEAFF. Written as DNA, the CDR3 is TGCAGTGCTAGATCACAGGGGCGTGAGACTGAAGCTTTCTTT.

CDR3 coding DNA: TGTGCCAGCAGCCCACTCGACAGGGGGCGAGGTGAAAAACTGTTTTTT. It yields the protein CASSPLDRGRGEKLFF. This chain joins TRBV11-3 and TRBJ1-4, with TRBD1 identical over 10 bases. The trim removed 5 bases at V and 7 bases at J, leaving 10 bases unmatched. This CDR3 contains 16 residues. Germline lookup yields CDR1 SGHNT and CDR2 YENEEA.

This clonotype has ten or more counts. The chain employs TRBV30 and TRBJ2-1, with D hard to call. The V end was cut by 1 base, the J end by 8 bases, with 9 bases between. CDR3 length: 12 amino acids. Germline values: CDR1 GTSNPN, CDR2 SVGIG (reference sequence). DNA of the CDR3: TGTGCCTGGAGTGATCTGACCCATGAGCAGTTCTTC. Amino acid sequence: CAWSDLTHEQFF.

In its sample, this clonotype was seen many times. The CDR3 sequence is CASSLRGIAGYTDTQYF. The CDR3 bases are TGTGCCAGCAGCTTACGAGGAATAGCGGGGTACACAGATACGCAGTATTTT. The chain joins TRBV7-2 to TRBJ2-3, with TRBD2 matching over 8 bases. Germline V gene sequence: CDR1 SGHTA, CDR2 FQGNSA. V was clipped by 2 bases and J by 2 bases; unmatched bases: 9. The CDR3 has 17 amino acids.

The chain employs TRBV5-1 and TRBJ2-6; maybe TRBD2 (6 bases). CDR3 length equals 17 residues. Germline loops: CDR1 SGHRS, CDR2 YFSETQ. V was shortened by 4 bases and J by 0 bases, with 14 bases between the two germline ends. CDR3 DNA sequence: TGCGCCAGCAGCCCGGGACTCCCGAGCTCTGGGGCCAACGTCCTGACTTTC. As protein: CASSPGLPSSGANVLTF.

This clonotype was recorded many times. The gene calls are TRBV10-3 and TRBJ2-4; D not resolved. CDR1 and CDR2 from the germline V gene are ENHRY and SYGVKD. The V and J ends lost 0 bases and 4 bases respectively, with 7 bases between them. There are 14 residues in the CDR3. The CDR3 reads CAISESQVKNIQYF. The CDR3 nucleotides are TGTGCCATCAGTGAGTCGCAGGTTAAAAACATTCAGTACTTC.

This clonotype was seen many times. The chain couples TRBV20-1 to TRBJ2-1, with D possibly called TRBD1 or TRBD2 (5 bases each). In germline, CDR1 is DFQATT, CDR2 SNEGSKA (reference sequence). CDR3 length: 13 amino acids. Trimming stripped 4 bases from V and 2 bases from J, with 9 bases between. Written as DNA, the CDR3 is TGCAGTGCTAATGAGGGGACCTACAATGAGCAGTTCTTC. It specifies CSANEGTYNEQFF.

The chain employs TRBV20-1 and TRBJ2-3; 9 bases fit TRBD2. The CDR3 length is 16 residues. V dropped 3 bases and J dropped 8; count of bases not matched to a gene: 15. CDR1 and CDR2 (germline): DFQATT, SNEGSKA (reference sequence). The CDR3 DNA follows: TGCAGTGCTAGCGGTGTTGCGGGAGGGTCTTCGGGTACGCAGTATTTT. Protein sequence: CSASGVAGGSSGTQYF.

This clonotype was counted only a few times. CDR3 amino acids: CASSSKQGAKNIQYF. CDR3 sequence (DNA): TGTGCCAGCAGCTCTAAACAGGGAGCCAAAAACATTCAGTACTTC. V and J are TRBV7-2 and TRBJ2-4; tentative D call: TRBD1 (6 bases). The CDR3 length is 15 residues. V dropped 4 bases and J dropped 0 bases, with 10 bases sitting between them. CDR1 and CDR2 from the germline V gene are SGHTA and FQGNSA.

This clonotype was detected only a few times. CDR3 nucleotides: TGTGCCAGCAGCCCCCGGCAGGGCATTCAGTACTTC. This translates into CASSPRQGIQYF. The rearrangement uses TRBV14 and TRBJ2-4, with D maybe TRBD1 (5 bases). The CDR3 covers 12 residues. Trimming stripped 4 bases from V and 9 bases from J, with 10 bases between. The germline gives CDR1 SGHDN, CDR2 FVKESK.

This clonotype turned up a few times. This chain connects TRBV20-1 to TRBJ2-5; D is perhaps TRBD1 (5 bases). Germline-derived CDR1 and CDR2 are DFQATT and SNEGSKA (reference sequence). The CDR3 is made up of 14 amino acids. Trimming stripped 3 bases from V and 3 bases from J, with 14 bases between. Here the CDR3 DNA reads TGCAGTGCTAGCTCATGGGGCGGTAAAGAGACCCAGTACTTC. This sequence encodes CSASSWGGKETQYF.

This clonotype occurred a few times. The CDR3 region is CAISEGVLDTEAFF. The CDR3 DNA follows: TGTGCCATCAGTGAGGGCGTGTTAGACACTGAAGCTTTCTTT. The chain employs TRBV10-3 and TRBJ1-1; D is unresolved. Trimming shortened V by 2 bases and J by 3 bases, and 10 bases separated the two germline ends. The CDR3 covers 14 residues. Germline V CDR1 and CDR2: ENHRY, SYGVKD.

This clonotype occurred many times. The V gene is TRBV12-3 or TRBV12-4, the J gene TRBJ1-5; TRBD1 might be the D (6 bases). This CDR3 spans 14 amino acids. V dropped 8 bases and J dropped 1 base, with 12 bases sitting between them. The CDR3 spells CASGTLGSNQPQHF. CDR3 bases: TGTGCCAGCGGGACACTGGGAAGCAATCAGCCCCAGCATTTT.

This clonotype was detected only a few times. This chain connects TRBV12-3 or TRBV12-4 to TRBJ2-3; D perhaps matches TRBD2 (6 bases). The CDR3 extends over 14 amino acids. The V gene lost 5 bases and the J gene lost 3 bases, with 12 bases spanning the gap. Here the CDR3 DNA reads TGTGCCAGCAGTATGGGACTTTATACAGATACGCAGTATTTT. Amino acid sequence: CASSMGLYTDTQYF.

V gene TRBV2 combines with J gene TRBJ2-1, with D possibly being TRBD1 (5 bases). The CDR3 is 13 amino acids. The V and J ends lost 4 bases and 9 bases respectively, with 13 bases between them. From germline, CDR1 is SNHLY and CDR2 FYNNEI. The DNA of the CDR3 is TGTGCCAGCAGTGCGGAACAGGCCCTTGAGCAGTTCTTC. Translation: CASSAEQALEQFF.

The genes are TRBV3-1 and TRBJ2-1, with 7 bases that match TRBD2. CDR1 is LGHDT and CDR2 is YNNKEL in the germline V gene (reference sequence). Germline trimming cut 5 bases from V and 0 bases from J; bases unmatched to any gene: 10. This CDR3 has 17 amino acids. CDR3 protein: CASSKRGRESSYNEQFF. DNA for the CDR3: TGTGCCAGCAGCAAACGAGGGAGGGAGAGCTCCTACAATGAGCAGTTCTTC.

Here the CDR3 reads CASSLEAGGLQETQYF. In DNA, the CDR3 is TGTGCCAGCAGTTTAGAGGCGGGGGGGCTTCAAGAGACCCAGTACTTC. The chain links TRBV12-3 or TRBV12-4 to TRBJ2-5; 9 bases align to TRBD2. The CDR3 extends over 16 amino acids. The J segment lost 2 bases and the V segment lost 1 base, leaving 5 bases of the junction unmatched.

This clonotype was seen more than once but under ten times. This chain links TRBV12-3 or TRBV12-4 with TRBJ2-1, with 8 bases aligning to TRBD2. There are 17 residues in the CDR3. V gave up 6 bases and J gave up 1 base; unmatched junction bases: 11. The CDR3 nucleotides read TGTGCCAGCAGGGCGATAGCGGGGAGGGTGTCCTACAATGAGCAGTTCTTC. Amino acid sequence: CASRAIAGRVSYNEQFF.

The sample holds many counts of this clonotype. J is TRBJ1-6 and V is TRBV15, with 7 bases matching TRBD1. CDR3 size: 14 residues. Per the germline V gene, CDR1 is LNHNV and CDR2 is YYDKDF (reference sequence). J lost 7 bases, V lost 1 base, and 1 base had no gene match. CDR3 loop: CATSRVGGNSPLHF. The CDR3 DNA reads TGTGCCACCAGCAGAGTAGGGGGCAATTCACCCCTCCACTTT.